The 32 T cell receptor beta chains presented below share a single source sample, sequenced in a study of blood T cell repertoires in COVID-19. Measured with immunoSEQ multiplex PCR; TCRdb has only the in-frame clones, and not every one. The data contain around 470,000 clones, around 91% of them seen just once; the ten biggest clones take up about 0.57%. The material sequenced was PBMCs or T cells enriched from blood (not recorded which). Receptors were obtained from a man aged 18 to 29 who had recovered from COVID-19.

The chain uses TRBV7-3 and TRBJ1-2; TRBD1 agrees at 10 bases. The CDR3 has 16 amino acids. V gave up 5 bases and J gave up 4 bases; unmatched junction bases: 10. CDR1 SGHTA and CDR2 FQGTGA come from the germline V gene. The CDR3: CASSPSVGQGTYGYTF. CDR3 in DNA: TGTGCCAGCAGCCCGAGCGTGGGACAGGGGACCTATGGCTACACCTTC.

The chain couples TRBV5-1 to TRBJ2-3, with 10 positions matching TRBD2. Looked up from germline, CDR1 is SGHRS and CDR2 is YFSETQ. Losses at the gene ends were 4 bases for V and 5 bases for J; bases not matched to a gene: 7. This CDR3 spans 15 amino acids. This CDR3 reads CASSHTAGGEDTQYF. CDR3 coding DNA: TGCGCCAGCAGCCACACAGCGGGAGGGGAAGATACGCAGTATTTT.

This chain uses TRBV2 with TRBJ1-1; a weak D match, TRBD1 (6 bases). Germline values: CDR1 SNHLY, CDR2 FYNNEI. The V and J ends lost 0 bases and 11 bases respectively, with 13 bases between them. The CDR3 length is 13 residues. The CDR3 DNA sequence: TGTGCCAGCAGTGAAGCAGCCGCAAGGGGGGCTTTCTTT. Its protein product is CASSEAAARGAFF. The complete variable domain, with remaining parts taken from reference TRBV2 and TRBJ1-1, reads EPEVTQTPSHQVTQMGQEVILRCVPISNHLYFYWYRQILGQKVEFLVSFYNNEISEKSEIFDDQFSVERPDGSNFTLKIRSTKLEDSAMYFCASSEAAARGAFFGQGTRLTVV.

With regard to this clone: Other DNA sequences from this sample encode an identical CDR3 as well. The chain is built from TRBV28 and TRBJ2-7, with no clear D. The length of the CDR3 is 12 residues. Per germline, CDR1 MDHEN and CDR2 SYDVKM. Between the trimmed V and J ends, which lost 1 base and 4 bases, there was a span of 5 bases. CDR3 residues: CASSLSAYEQYF. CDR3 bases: TGTGCCAGCAGTTTATCCGCGTACGAGCAGTACTTC. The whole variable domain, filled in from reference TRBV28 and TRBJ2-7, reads DVKVTQSSRYLVKRTGEKVFLECVQDMDHENMFWYRQDPGLGLRLIYFSYDVKMKEKGDIPEGYSVSREKKERFSLILESASTNQTSMYLCASSLSAYEQYFGPGTRLTVT.

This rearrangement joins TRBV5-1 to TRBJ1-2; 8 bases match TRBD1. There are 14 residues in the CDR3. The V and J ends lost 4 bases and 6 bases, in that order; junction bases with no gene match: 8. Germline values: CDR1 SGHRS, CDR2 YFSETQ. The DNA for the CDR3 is TGCGCCAGCAGCCCGACAGGGGATTTGGATGGCTACACCTTC. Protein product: CASSPTGDLDGYTF.

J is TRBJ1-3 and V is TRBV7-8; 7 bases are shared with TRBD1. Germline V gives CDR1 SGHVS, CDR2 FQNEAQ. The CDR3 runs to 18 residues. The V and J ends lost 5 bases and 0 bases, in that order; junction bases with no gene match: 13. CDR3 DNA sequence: TGTGCCAGCAGCCCCCGGGACAGACCCCCTGGCTCTGGAAACACCATATATTTT. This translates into CASSPRDRPPGSGNTIYF.

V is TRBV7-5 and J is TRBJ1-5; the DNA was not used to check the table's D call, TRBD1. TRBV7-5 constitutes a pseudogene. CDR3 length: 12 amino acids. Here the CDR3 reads CVRIPGDQPQHF. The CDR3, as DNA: TGTGTCAGAATTCCAGGGGATCAGCCCCAGCATTTT.

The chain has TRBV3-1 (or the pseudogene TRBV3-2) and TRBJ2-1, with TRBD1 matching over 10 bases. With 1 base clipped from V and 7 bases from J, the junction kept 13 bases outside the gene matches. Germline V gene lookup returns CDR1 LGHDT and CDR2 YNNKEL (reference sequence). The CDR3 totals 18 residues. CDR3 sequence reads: CASSQGQGAIRRRNEQFF. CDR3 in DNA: TGTGCCAGCAGCCAAGGACAGGGGGCGATACGCCGGCGGAATGAGCAGTTCTTC.

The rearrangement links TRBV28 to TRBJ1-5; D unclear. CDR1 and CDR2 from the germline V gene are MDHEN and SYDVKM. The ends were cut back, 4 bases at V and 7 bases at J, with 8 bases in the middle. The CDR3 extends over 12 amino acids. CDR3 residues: CASSSGDQPQHF. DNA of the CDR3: TGTGCCAGCAGTTCTGGAGACCAGCCCCAGCATTTT.

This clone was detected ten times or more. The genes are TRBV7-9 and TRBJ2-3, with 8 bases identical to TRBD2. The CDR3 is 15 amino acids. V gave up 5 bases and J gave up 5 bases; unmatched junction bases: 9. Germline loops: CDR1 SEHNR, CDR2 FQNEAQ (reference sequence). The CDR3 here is CASSPTSAAIDTQYF. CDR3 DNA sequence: TGTGCCAGCAGCCCGACTAGCGCTGCGATAGATACGCAGTATTTT. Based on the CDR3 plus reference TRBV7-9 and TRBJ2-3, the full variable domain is DTGVSQNPRHKITKRGQNVTFRCDPISEHNRLYWYRQTLGQGPEFLTYFQNEAQLEKSRLLSDRFSAERPKGSFSTLEIQRTEQGDSAMYLCASSPTSAAIDTQYFGPGTRLTVL.

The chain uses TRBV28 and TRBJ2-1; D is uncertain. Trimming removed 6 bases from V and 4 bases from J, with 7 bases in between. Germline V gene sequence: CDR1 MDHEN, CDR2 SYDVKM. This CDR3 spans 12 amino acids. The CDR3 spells CASSPAYNEQFF. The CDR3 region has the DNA TGTGCCAGCAGCCCCGCGTACAATGAGCAGTTCTTC.

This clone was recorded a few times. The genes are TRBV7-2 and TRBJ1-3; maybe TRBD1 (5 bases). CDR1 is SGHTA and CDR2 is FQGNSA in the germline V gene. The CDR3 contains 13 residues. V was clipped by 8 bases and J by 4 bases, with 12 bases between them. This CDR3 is CASGDGAGNTIYF. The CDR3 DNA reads TGTGCCAGCGGAGATGGGGCCGGAAACACCATATATTTT.

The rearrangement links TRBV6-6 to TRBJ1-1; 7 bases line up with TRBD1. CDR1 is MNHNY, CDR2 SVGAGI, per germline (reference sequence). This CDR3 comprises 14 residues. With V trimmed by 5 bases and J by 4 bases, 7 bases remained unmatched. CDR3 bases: TGTGCCAGCAGTCTCCGACAGGGACCCACTGAAGCTTTCTTT. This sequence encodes CASSLRQGPTEAFF.

CDR3 sequence (DNA): TGTGCCAGCAGCCCTCTCCGGGCGGAGGGAGCCTACGAGCAGTACTTC. Translating it yields CASSPLRAEGAYEQYF. This sequence joins TRBV11-2 and TRBJ2-7; a weak D match, TRBD2 (6 bases). CDR3 length: 16 amino acids. Germline V gene data show CDR1 as SGHAT and CDR2 as FQNNGV. Trimming took 5 bases from V and 2 from J, leaving 19 bases between them.

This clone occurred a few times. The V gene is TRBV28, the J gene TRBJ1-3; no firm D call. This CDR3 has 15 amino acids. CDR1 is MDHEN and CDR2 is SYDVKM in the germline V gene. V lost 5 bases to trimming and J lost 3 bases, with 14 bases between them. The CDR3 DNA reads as TGTGCCAGCAGTACCCCGGGAGTCGGTGGAAACACCATATATTTT. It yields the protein CASSTPGVGGNTIYF.

The CDR3 region has the DNA TGTGCCAGCAGCCAAGGGCAGGGGGAAAAACTGTTTTTT. Amino acids: CASSQGQGEKLFF. The J gene is TRBJ1-4, the V gene TRBV3-1 (or the pseudogene TRBV3-2), with D possibly matching TRBD1 (6 bases). Germline assignment: CDR1 LGHDT and CDR2 YNNKEL (reference sequence). This CDR3 comprises 13 residues. V lost 1 base and J 8 bases, leaving 8 bases between the germline ends.

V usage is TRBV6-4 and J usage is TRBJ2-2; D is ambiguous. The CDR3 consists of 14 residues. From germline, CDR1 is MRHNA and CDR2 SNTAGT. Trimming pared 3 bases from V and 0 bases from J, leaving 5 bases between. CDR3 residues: CASSEEANTGELFF. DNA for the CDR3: TGTGCCAGCAGTGAAGAGGCGAACACCGGGGAGCTGTTTTTT.

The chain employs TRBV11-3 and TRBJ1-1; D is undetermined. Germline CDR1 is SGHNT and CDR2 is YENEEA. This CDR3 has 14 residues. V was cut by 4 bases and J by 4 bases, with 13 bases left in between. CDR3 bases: TGTGCCAGCAGCTCCGGCGAGGGTTCCACTGAAGCTTTCTTT. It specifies CASSSGEGSTEAFF.

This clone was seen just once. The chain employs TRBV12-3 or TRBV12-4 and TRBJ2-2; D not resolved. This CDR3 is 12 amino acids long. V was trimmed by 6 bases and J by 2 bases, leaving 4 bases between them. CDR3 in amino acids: CASSPNTGELFF. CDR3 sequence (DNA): TGTGCCAGCAGCCCAAACACCGGGGAGCTGTTTTTT.

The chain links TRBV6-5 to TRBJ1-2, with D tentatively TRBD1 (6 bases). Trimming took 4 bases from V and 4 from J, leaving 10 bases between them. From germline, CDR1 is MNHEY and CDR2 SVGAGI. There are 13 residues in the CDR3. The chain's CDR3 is CASSWGPSYGYTF. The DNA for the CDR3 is TGTGCCAGCAGTTGGGGGCCTAGCTATGGCTACACCTTC.

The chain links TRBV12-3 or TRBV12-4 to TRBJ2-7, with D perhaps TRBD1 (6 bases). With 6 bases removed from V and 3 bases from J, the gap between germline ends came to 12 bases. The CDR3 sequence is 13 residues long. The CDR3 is CASSGDTLYEQYF. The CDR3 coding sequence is TGTGCCAGCAGCGGGGACACGCTCTACGAGCAGTACTTC.

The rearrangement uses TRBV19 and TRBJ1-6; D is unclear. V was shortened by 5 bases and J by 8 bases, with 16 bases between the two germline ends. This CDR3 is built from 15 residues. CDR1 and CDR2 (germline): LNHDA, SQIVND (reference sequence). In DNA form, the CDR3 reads TGTGCCAGTAGTGCCTCACATCGGGAGTATTCACCCCTCCACTTT. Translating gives CASSASHREYSPLHF.

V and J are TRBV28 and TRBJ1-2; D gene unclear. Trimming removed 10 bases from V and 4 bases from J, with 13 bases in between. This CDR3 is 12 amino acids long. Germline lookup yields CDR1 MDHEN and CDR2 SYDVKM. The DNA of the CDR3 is TGTGCCATCTTCAGAACCGTCTATGGCTACACCTTC. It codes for CAIFRTVYGYTF.

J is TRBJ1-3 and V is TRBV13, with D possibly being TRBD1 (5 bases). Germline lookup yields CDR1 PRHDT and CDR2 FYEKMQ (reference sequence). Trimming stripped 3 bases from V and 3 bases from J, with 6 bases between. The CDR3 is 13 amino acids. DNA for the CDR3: TGTGCCAGCAGCTTGGACATTGGAAACACCATATATTTT. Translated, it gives CASSLDIGNTIYF. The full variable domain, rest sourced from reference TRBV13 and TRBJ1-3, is AAGVIQSPRHLIKEKRETATLKCYPIPRHDTVYWYQQGPGQDPQFLISFYEKMQSDKGSIPDRFSAQQFSDYHSELNMSSLELGDSALYFCASSLDIGNTIYFGEGSWLTVV.

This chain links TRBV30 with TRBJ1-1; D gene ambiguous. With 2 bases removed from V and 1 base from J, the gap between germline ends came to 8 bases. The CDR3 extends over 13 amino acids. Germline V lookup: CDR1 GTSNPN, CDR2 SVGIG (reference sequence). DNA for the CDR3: TGTGCCTGGAGTACTGGGCCGAACACTGAAGCTTTCTTT. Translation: CAWSTGPNTEAFF.

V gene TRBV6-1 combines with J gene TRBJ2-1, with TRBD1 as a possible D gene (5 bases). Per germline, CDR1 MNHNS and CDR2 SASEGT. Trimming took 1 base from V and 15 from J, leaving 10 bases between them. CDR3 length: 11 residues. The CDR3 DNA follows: TGTGCCAGCAGTGAAGATAGGACACCGTTCTTC. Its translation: CASSEDRTPFF.

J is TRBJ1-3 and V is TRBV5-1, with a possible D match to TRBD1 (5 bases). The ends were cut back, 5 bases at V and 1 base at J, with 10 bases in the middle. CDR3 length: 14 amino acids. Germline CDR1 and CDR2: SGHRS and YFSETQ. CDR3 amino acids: CASRGEGSGNTIYF. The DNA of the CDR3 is TGCGCCAGCAGAGGGGAAGGGTCTGGAAACACCATATATTTT.

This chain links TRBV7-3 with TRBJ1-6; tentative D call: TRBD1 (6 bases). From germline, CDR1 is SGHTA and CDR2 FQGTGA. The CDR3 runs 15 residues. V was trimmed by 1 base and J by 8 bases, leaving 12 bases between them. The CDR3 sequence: CASSLRGQGHSPLHF. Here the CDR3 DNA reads TGTGCCAGCAGCTTAAGGGGCCAGGGGCATTCACCCCTCCACTTT.

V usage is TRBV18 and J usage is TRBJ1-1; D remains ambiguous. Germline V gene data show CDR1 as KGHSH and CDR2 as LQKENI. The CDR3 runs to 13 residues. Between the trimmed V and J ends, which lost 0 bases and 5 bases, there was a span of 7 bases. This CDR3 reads CASSPPERTEAFF. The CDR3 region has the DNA TGTGCCAGCTCACCACCGGAGCGGACTGAAGCTTTCTTT.

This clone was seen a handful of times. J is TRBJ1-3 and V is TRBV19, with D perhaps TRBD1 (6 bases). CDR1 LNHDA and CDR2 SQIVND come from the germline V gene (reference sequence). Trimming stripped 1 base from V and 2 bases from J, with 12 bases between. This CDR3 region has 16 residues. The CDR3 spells CASSIVGGAPGNTIYF. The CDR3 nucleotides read TGTGCCAGTAGTATAGTAGGGGGGGCGCCTGGAAACACCATATATTTT.

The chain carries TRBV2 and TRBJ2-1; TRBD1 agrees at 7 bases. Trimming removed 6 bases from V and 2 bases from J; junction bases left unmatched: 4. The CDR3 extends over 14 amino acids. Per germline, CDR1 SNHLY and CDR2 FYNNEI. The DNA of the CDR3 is TGTGCCAGCAGAGAAAGGGGGCCCTACAATGAGCAGTTCTTC. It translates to CASRERGPYNEQFF.

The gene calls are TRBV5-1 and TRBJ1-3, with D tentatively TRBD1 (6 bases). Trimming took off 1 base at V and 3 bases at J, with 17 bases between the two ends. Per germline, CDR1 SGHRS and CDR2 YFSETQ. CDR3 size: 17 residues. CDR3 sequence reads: CASSLRGIAARGNTIYF. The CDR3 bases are TGCGCCAGCAGCTTGAGGGGGATAGCAGCGCGTGGAAACACCATATATTTT.